The TCR beta chain described here comes from a study of graft-versus-host responses after intestinal transplantation. Generated by immunoSEQ multiplex PCR, the TCRdb table keeps only in-frame clones and is missing some. The table has tens of thousands of clones, 85% to 95% seen once. About this clone itself: The antigen remains unidentified.

V lost 4 bases to trimming and J lost 8 bases, with 15 bases between them. CDR3 size: 15 residues. The V gene's germline CDR1 is MDHEN and CDR2 SYDVKM. Sequenced material: unstimulated CD4+ T cells sorted from spleen or lymph node cells, taken before transplant. V usage is TRBV28 and J usage is TRBJ1-6; tentative D call: TRBD1 (5 bases). This TCR came from a human donor who was the organ donor for an intestinal transplant. The chain's CDR3 is CASSSPQGPHSPLHF. The CDR3 DNA reads as TGTGCCAGCAGTTCGCCCCAGGGACCCCATTCACCCCTCCACTTT.